This passage covers 7 T cell receptor beta chains from one sample sequenced in a study of T-cell reconstitution after alpha-beta-depleted transplantation in children. The authors prepared the TCRbeta library with unique molecular identifiers. TCRdb ran MiXCR on the PCR reads and lists one entry per CDR3 protein. The table lists about 610,000 distinct CDR3 sequences, over 25% of them singletons. The specimen was PBMCs, collected before TCRalphabeta/CD19-depleted stem cell transplant. The receptors originated from a boy in the first two years of life with Wiskott-Aldrich syndrome, due to receive a stem cell transplant.

The gene calls are TRBV7-2 and TRBJ2-1, with D perhaps TRBD1 (6 bases). Germline values: CDR1 SGHTA, CDR2 FQGNSA. The germline V and J ends were trimmed by 0 bases and 6 bases, with 9 bases remaining between them. The CDR3 contains 14 residues. This CDR3 is CASSLAGRGNEQFF. The CDR3 DNA is TGTGCCAGCAGCTTAGCGGGCAGGGGCAATGAGCAGTTCTTC.

The gene calls are TRBV11-2 and TRBJ2-3; D remains unclear. This CDR3 contains 13 residues. Germline V gives CDR1 SGHAT, CDR2 FQNNGV. Deletions cut 7 bases from V and 0 bases from J, with 8 bases between. The CDR3 DNA reads TGTGCCAGCACCCTTACTAGCACAGATACGCAGTATTTT. It translates to CASTLTSTDTQYF.

The gene calls are TRBV5-1 and TRBJ2-6; maybe TRBD1 (5 bases). Germline V CDR1 and CDR2: SGHRS, YFSETQ. The CDR3 is made up of 18 amino acids. V was shortened by 0 bases and J by 0 bases, with 13 bases between the two germline ends. Here the CDR3 DNA reads TGCGCCAGCAGCTTGGCCGGAGCAGGGCGCTCTGGGGCCAACGTCCTGACTTTC. It specifies CASSLAGAGRSGANVLTF.

The gene calls are TRBV20-1 and TRBJ2-3; TRBD1 agrees at 8 bases. V shed 6 bases, J shed 8 bases, and the junction held 10 bases outside the gene matches. There are 13 residues in the CDR3. The germline CDR1 and CDR2 sequences are DFQATT and SNEGSKA (reference sequence). The CDR3 region has the DNA TGCAGTGCGGCGGACAGGGCCGCCCTTACGCAGTATTTT. Encoded protein: CSAADRAALTQYF.

This clonotype appeared a few times. The V gene is TRBV6-5, the J gene TRBJ2-2, with a weak D call TRBD2 (6 bases). Trimming left V 4 bases short and J 6 bases short, with 15 bases between. The CDR3 length is 15 residues. CDR1 is MNHEY and CDR2 is SVGAGI in the germline V gene. Here the CDR3 DNA reads TGTGCCAGCAGTTCCAGACTAGGTTACGCCGGGGAGCTGTTTTTT. Its translation: CASSSRLGYAGELFF.

The chain combines TRBV20-1 with TRBJ2-3, with D uncertain. V lost 6 bases, J lost 6 bases, and 4 bases lay in between. This CDR3 spans 9 amino acids. Germline CDR1 is DFQATT and CDR2 is SNEGSKA (reference sequence). CDR3 sequence reads: CSALDTQYF. CDR3 nucleotide sequence: TGCAGTGCCTTGGATACGCAGTATTTT.

The table lists this clonotype with a few counts. The J gene is TRBJ1-4, the V gene TRBV6-1; 10 bases agree with TRBD1. The germline V gene encodes CDR1 MNHNS and CDR2 SASEGT. J was trimmed by 8 bases and V by 6 bases; bases with no gene match: 9. The CDR3 spans 15 residues. The CDR3 protein is CASRPRQGAGEKLFF. CDR3 nucleotide sequence: TGTGCCAGCAGACCTAGACAGGGGGCTGGAGAAAAACTGTTTTTT.